The entry below describes one T cell receptor beta chain. Other DNA sequences of this sample code for an identical CDR3. The PCR was carried out with 60 Vbeta primers and 13 Jbeta primers. Profiling relied on immunoSEQ multiplex PCR, and the TCRdb table lists in-frame clones only, not all of them. Of fewer than 110,000 clones listed, about three quarters are singletons. From germline, CDR1 is SNHLY and CDR2 FYNNEI. V lost 7 bases and J lost 3, with 7 bases in between. This CDR3 comprises 13 residues. This entry is derived from a study of cytomegalovirus exposure and HLA in healthy donors. V and J are TRBV2 and TRBJ2-6; D remains unclear. The sequenced sample was PBMCs. This receptor was taken from a man aged 25-45 years in good health and CMV-seronegative. CDR3 sequence (DNA): TGTGCCAGCACGGGTGGTGGGGCCAACGTCCTGACTTTC. As protein: CASTGGGANVLTF.